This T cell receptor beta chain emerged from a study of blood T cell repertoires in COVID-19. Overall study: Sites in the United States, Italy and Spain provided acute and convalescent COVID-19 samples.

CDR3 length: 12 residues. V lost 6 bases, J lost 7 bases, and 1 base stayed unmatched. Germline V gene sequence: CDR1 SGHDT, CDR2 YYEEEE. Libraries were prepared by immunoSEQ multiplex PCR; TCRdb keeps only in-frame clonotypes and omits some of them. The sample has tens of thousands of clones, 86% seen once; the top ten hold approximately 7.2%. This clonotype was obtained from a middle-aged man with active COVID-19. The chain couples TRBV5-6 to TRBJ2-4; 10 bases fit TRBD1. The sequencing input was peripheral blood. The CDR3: CASMGQGNIQYF. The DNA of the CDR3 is TGTGCCAGCATGGGACAGGGGAACATTCAGTACTTC.